The source of this T cell receptor (beta chain) is a study of blood T cell repertoires in COVID-19. Study summary: The analysed material was cDNA or gDNA that came from T cells, B-cell-depleted T cells, or PBMCs.

Measured with immunoSEQ multiplex PCR; TCRdb has only the in-frame clones, and not every one. Of 80,000 to 95,000 clones detected, 65% to 85% appear once; the ten largest clones hold under 35%. Germline V gives CDR1 SGHRS, CDR2 YFSETQ. This CDR3 is built from 14 residues. V gave up 1 base and J gave up 6 bases, with 10 bases separating them. This chain links TRBV5-1 with TRBJ2-2; D not resolved. This clonotype was obtained from a woman aged 80 or over with active or convalescent COVID-19. The sample was peripheral blood. In DNA, the CDR3 is TGCGCCAGCAGCTTGCAGACTCAACCCGGGGAGCTGTTTTTT. Translating it yields CASSLQTQPGELFF.